This entry lists 5 T cell receptor beta chains sequenced from one sample in a study of breast tumors, draining lymph nodes, adjacent tissues (TCRdb year 2016). The library relied on multiplex PCR. Sequencing instrument: Illumina HiSeq 2000. In-frame beta chains were kept once TCRdb had trimmed the public reads at Q25 with fastp and called clones with MiXCR. Rows with a matching CDR3 protein are joined into one entry that keeps the most common DNA and genes. The sample has 6,000 or so distinct CDR3 sequences on record, around two fifths of them singletons. About 45% of the sample belongs to the ten largest clones. Sequencing was carried out using tumor-adjacent breast tissue. These receptors originate from a female donor with breast cancer. Some clones in this sample may be carry-over from other donors' samples.

The sample holds many counts of this clonotype. This rearrangement joins TRBV12-3 or TRBV12-4 to TRBJ2-2; 7 bases align to TRBD1. The V and J ends lost 1 base and 1 base, in that order; junction bases with no gene match: 0. CDR3 length equals 15 residues. The CDR3 reads CASSLDRGNTGELFF. DNA for the CDR3: TGTGCCAGCAGTTTAGACAGGGGGAACACCGGGGAGCTGTTTTTT.

Only one count was recorded for this clonotype. This sequence joins TRBV7-2 and TRBJ2-7; tentatively, D is TRBD1 (6 bases). Germline CDR1 SGHTA, CDR2 FQGNSA. V gave up 5 bases and J gave up 3 bases, with 17 bases separating them. CDR3 length equals 15 residues. This CDR3 is CASSVDTGFYYEQYF. In nucleotides, the CDR3 is TGTGCCAGCAGCGTCGACACAGGGTTTTACTACGAGCAGTACTTC.

J is TRBJ2-1 and V is TRBV19; D uncertain. The CDR3 covers 13 residues. Germline V gene sequence: CDR1 LNHDA, CDR2 SQIVND (reference sequence). V lost 0 bases and J lost 6, with 6 bases in between. The CDR3, as DNA: TGTGCCAGTAGTATAGACGGAGTCAATGAGCAGTTCTTC. This gives the protein CASSIDGVNEQFF.

This clonotype is medium-sized. V is TRBV6-5 and J is TRBJ2-7; 9 bases agree with TRBD1. The ends lost 6 bases at V and 4 bases at J; junction bases unmatched: 7. The germline gives CDR1 MNHEY, CDR2 SVGAGI. This CDR3 contains 14 residues. CDR3 sequence: CASRDTGGGYEQYF. The CDR3 DNA reads TGTGCCAGCAGGGATACAGGGGGCGGATACGAGCAGTACTTC.

The chain recombines TRBV2 with TRBJ2-7; possibly TRBD1 for D (6 bases). Germline CDR1 reads SNHLY; CDR2 reads FYNNEI. Between the trimmed V and J ends, which lost 6 bases and 4 bases, there was a span of 10 bases. CDR3 length equals 12 residues. CDR3 in amino acids: CASSGQLYEQYF. In DNA form, the CDR3 reads TGTGCCAGCAGCGGACAGTTATACGAGCAGTACTTC.